The 10 T cell receptor beta chains in this list originate from one sample, sequenced in a study of cytomegalovirus exposure and HLA in healthy donors. TCRdb keeps only in-frame clones here, not all; method: immunoSEQ multiplex PCR. The sample has approximately 49,000 clones; approximately 90% are singletons. Sequences were obtained from PBMCs. The receptors originated from a man between 18 and 29 years old in good health and CMV-seronegative.

The chain couples TRBV4-1 to TRBJ1-2; weak D call: TRBD1 (6 bases). V shed 0 bases and J shed 4 bases, with 15 bases lying between them. Germline CDR1 is MGHRA and CDR2 is YSYEKL. This CDR3 comprises 16 residues. Written as DNA, the CDR3 is TGCGCCAGCAGCCAAGATATCTCCGGGACAACCTATGGCTACACCTTC. This gives the protein CASSQDISGTTYGYTF.

This clone was recorded once. The rearrangement links TRBV27 to TRBJ2-7, with D tentatively TRBD2 (6 bases). This CDR3 is built from 17 residues. The germline gives CDR1 MNHEY, CDR2 SMNVEV (reference sequence). The germline V and J ends were trimmed by 4 bases and 0 bases, with 19 bases remaining between them. CDR3 region: CASSSLGAGDPSYEQYF. The DNA for the CDR3 is TGTGCCAGCAGTTCCCTGGGAGCGGGTGATCCCTCCTACGAGCAGTACTTC.

The chain links TRBV7-9 to TRBJ1-2; a weak D match, TRBD1 (6 bases). V lost 5 bases and J lost 5, with 12 bases in between. Germline values: CDR1 SEHNR, CDR2 FQNEAQ (reference sequence). CDR3 length: 13 amino acids. CDR3 in amino acids: CASSIGTSYGYTF. The CDR3 coding sequence is TGTGCCAGCAGCATCGGGACAAGTTATGGCTACACCTTC.

This rearrangement joins TRBV6-1 to TRBJ1-1; 7 nucleotides agree with TRBD1. This CDR3 contains 12 residues. Germline V lookup: CDR1 MNHNS, CDR2 SASEGT. Trimming cost V 7 bases and J 6 bases; bases outside gene matches: 5. CDR3: CASTLGQAEAFF. Written as DNA, the CDR3 is TGTGCCAGCACCTTAGGACAGGCTGAAGCTTTCTTT.

V and J are TRBV7-6 and TRBJ2-1; unclear D gene. Germline lookup yields CDR1 SGHVS and CDR2 FNYEAQ. The CDR3 has 12 amino acids. Trimming took 2 bases from V and 12 from J, leaving 11 bases between them. The CDR3 spells CASSLPGTPQFF. For the CDR3, the DNA is TGTGCCAGCAGCTTACCAGGAACCCCGCAGTTCTTC.

The chain combines TRBV25-1 with TRBJ2-3, with D uncertain. Trimming left V 2 bases short and J 7 bases short, with 4 bases between. CDR3 length equals 11 residues. Germline CDR1 and CDR2: MGHDK and SYGVNS. In nucleotides, the CDR3 is TGTGCCAGCAGTGAACAGAATACGCAGTATTTT. Its translation is CASSEQNTQYF.

The V and J genes are TRBV6-1 and TRBJ1-2; a weak D match, TRBD1 (6 bases). V dropped 7 bases and J dropped 8 bases, with 17 bases sitting between them. Germline CDR1 and CDR2: MNHNS and SASEGT. CDR3 length: 13 amino acids. The CDR3: CASIGQYSRGYTF. The DNA of the CDR3 is TGTGCCAGCATCGGACAGTACTCGCGAGGCTACACCTTC.

The V call is TRBV18, the J call TRBJ2-3, with 9 bases aligning to TRBD2. The CDR3 consists of 17 residues. Looked up from germline, CDR1 is KGHSH and CDR2 is LQKENI. The V segment lost 2 bases and the J segment 4 bases; nucleotides outside the gene matches: 10. CDR3 amino acids: CASSPVSGASGADTQYF. The CDR3 DNA sequence: TGTGCCAGCTCACCAGTATCCGGGGCTAGCGGGGCAGATACGCAGTATTTT. Full variable domain (missing parts from reference TRBV18 and TRBJ2-3): NAGVMQNPRHLVRRRGQEARLRCSPMKGHSHVYWYRQLPEEGLKFMVYLQKENIIDESGMPKERFSAEFPKEGPSILRIQQVVRGDSAAYFCASSPVSGASGADTQYFGPGTRLTVL.

The chain has TRBV9 and TRBJ1-5, with D possibly TRBD1 on 5 matching bases. This CDR3 comprises 15 residues. V lost 3 bases to trimming and J lost 4 bases, with 14 bases between them. Germline values: CDR1 SGDLS, CDR2 YYNGEE. CDR3 coding DNA: TGTGCCAGCAGCGGAGGAGGGGTGATTAATCAGCCCCAGCATTTT. Residues: CASSGGGVINQPQHF.

This sequence joins TRBV30 and TRBJ1-4; tentative D call: TRBD1 (5 bases). Germline assignment: CDR1 GTSNPN and CDR2 SVGIG (reference sequence). V dropped 1 base and J dropped 11 bases, with 17 bases sitting between them. The CDR3 has 14 residues. The CDR3 protein is CAWSAPEGLGKLFF. DNA of the CDR3: TGTGCCTGGAGTGCCCCGGAGGGGTTAGGGAAACTGTTTTTT.